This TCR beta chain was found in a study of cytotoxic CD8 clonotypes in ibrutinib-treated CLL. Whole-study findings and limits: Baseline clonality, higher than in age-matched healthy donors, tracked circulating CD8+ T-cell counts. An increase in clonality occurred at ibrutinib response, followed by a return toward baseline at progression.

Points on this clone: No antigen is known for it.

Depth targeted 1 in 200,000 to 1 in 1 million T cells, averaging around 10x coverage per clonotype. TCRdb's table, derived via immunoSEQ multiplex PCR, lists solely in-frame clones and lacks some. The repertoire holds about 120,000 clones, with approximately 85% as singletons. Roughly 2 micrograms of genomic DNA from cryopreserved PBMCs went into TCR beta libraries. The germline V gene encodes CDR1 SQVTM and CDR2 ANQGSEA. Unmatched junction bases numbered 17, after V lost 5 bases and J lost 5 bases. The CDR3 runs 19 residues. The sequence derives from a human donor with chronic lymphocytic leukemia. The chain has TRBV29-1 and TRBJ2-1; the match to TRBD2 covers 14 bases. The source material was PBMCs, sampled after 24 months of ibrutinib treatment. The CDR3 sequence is CSVSRTSGRTRPGNNEQFF. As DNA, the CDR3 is TGCAGCGTTTCCAGGACTAGCGGGAGGACTCGACCAGGGAACAATGAGCAGTTCTTC.